This T cell receptor beta chain was identified during a study of early stage breast cancer tumors. Study background: Average read coverage per sample was 7.5 to 10-fold. Study outcomes and limitations: Comparing each tissue with blood distinguished tumor from normal in about 85% of the 16 patients. Compared with adjacent normal breast, tumors showed 2 to 2.5-fold denser, more clonal T cells.

Measured with immunoSEQ multiplex PCR; TCRdb has only the in-frame clones, and not every one. The table includes 39,000 or so clones, 70% to 80% detected once. The length of the CDR3 is 12 residues. Germline V gene data show CDR1 as LNHDA and CDR2 as SQIVND (reference sequence). V lost 7 bases and J lost 4; bases outside the gene matches: 1. Comment on this clone: What it binds is not known.

J is TRBJ1-1 and V is TRBV19, with 9 bases aligning to TRBD1. The sequence derives from a person between 50 and 60 years old with breast cancer. The specimen was blood. CDR3 loop: CASTTGGTEAFF. In DNA form, the CDR3 reads TGTGCCAGTACGACAGGGGGCACTGAAGCTTTCTTT. The variable domain in full, with the rest retrieved from reference TRBV19 and TRBJ1-1, is DGGITQSPKYLFRKEGQNVTLSCEQNLNHDAMYWYRQDPGQGLRLIYYSQIVNDFQKGDIAEGYSVSREKKESFPLTVTSAQKNPTAFYLCASTTGGTEAFFGQGTRLTVV.